These 30 T cell receptor beta chains were sequenced from one sample in a study of T cells after yellow fever vaccination. Via MiXCR, TCRdb re-called the 5' RACE reads, giving one row per CDR3 protein. The profile covers tens of thousands of distinct CDR3 sequences, with 7.5% to 8% appearing a single time and roughly two fifths taken by the ten largest. The sample consisted of CD8+ T cells sorted from PBMCs, taken on the day of the yellow fever booster vaccination. These receptors were collected from a man aged 25-45 years who received the YFV17D yellow fever vaccine.

The sample holds a few counts of this clonotype. The gene calls are TRBV7-2 and TRBJ2-7, with D tentatively TRBD2 (5 bases). Per the germline V gene, CDR1 is SGHTA and CDR2 is FQGNSA. The CDR3 runs 15 residues. The V end lost 1 base, the J end lost 9 bases, and 19 bases lay between the germline ends. The CDR3 region is CASSLGRPSVGGQYF. For the CDR3, the DNA is TGTGCCAGCAGCTTAGGCAGACCTTCGGTCGGAGGGCAGTACTTC. Supplemented by reference TRBV7-2 and TRBJ2-7, the full variable domain reads GAGVSQSPSNKVTEKGKDVELRCDPISGHTALYWYRQSLGQGLEFLIYFQGNSAPDKSGLPSDRFSAERTGGSVSTLTIQRTQQEDSAVYLCASSLGRPSVGGQYFGPGTRLTVT.

This clonotype was found a few times. V gene TRBV6-2 or TRBV6-3 combines with J gene TRBJ2-1; possibly TRBD2 for D (6 bases). From germline, CDR1 is MNHEY and CDR2 SVGEGT. This CDR3 region has 18 residues. Deletions cut 4 bases from V and 0 bases from J, with 19 bases between. CDR3 residues: CASSLSPNRGSSYNEQFF. Here the CDR3 DNA reads TGTGCCAGCAGTTTATCCCCTAATCGGGGGAGCTCCTACAATGAGCAGTTCTTC.

In regard to this clonotype: A much larger clone differs from this one at a single base, so this may be a read error. The rearrangement uses TRBV9 and TRBJ2-1, with D hard to call. Trimming left V 5 bases short and J 5 bases short, with 8 bases between. This CDR3 contains 12 residues. Germline V CDR1 and CDR2: SGDLS, YYNGEE. The CDR3 spells CASSAHHNEQFF. In DNA, the CDR3 is TGTGCCAGCAGTGCACACCACAATGAGCAGTTCTTC. The full variable domain, rest sourced from reference TRBV9 and TRBJ2-1, is DSGVTQTPKHLITATGQRVTLRCSPRSGDLSVYWYQQSLDQGLQFLIQYYNGEERAKGNILERFSAQQFPDLHSELNLSSLELGDSALYFCASSAHHNEQFFGPGTRLTVL.

The count of this clonotype is one. The junction departs from the called germline gene at one end, perhaps through a read error. V is TRBV20-1 and J is TRBJ2-7; TRBD2 matches at 8 bases. The CDR3 has 17 amino acids. Germline CDR1 DFQATT, CDR2 SNEGSKA (reference sequence). CDR3 sequence (DNA): TGCTGTGCTAGAGATGAGGATAGGGTAGCGGGGTACTACGAGCAGTACTTC. This translates into CCARDEDRVAGYYEQYF.

This clonotype was seen many times. This chain uses TRBV7-7 with TRBJ2-1; D not certain. V dropped 5 bases and J dropped 6 bases, with 11 bases sitting between them. CDR1 SSHAT and CDR2 FNYEAQ come from the germline V gene (reference sequence). This CDR3 spans 13 amino acids. In nucleotides, the CDR3 is TGTGCCAGCAGCCCACTCCCCGGCAATGAGCAGTTCTTC. Protein product: CASSPLPGNEQFF.

Only a few counts were recorded for this clonotype. The chain employs TRBV9 and TRBJ2-7; 7 positions match TRBD2. The V gene's germline CDR1 is SGDLS and CDR2 YYNGEE. The CDR3 is made up of 15 amino acids. V shed 3 bases and J 6 bases; nucleotides not matched to a gene: 12. The CDR3 region has the DNA TGTGCCAGCAGCGACCCGGGGAGGGGATCAGGCGAGCAGTACTTC. Translated: CASSDPGRGSGEQYF.

Concerning this clonotype: Germline is not matched at one junction end, which may reflect a read error. The V gene is TRBV10-1, the J gene TRBJ2-7; D may be TRBD2 (6 bases). CDR3 length: 13 residues. CDR1 is WNHNN, CDR2 SYGVQD, per germline (reference sequence). The CDR3 DNA reads as TGCGACAGCAGTGCCCAGGCGGGATACGAGCAGTACTTC. As protein: CDSSAQAGYEQYF.

CDR3 sequence: CASSLTGEGTEAFF. CDR3 in DNA: TGCGCCAGCAGCTTGACAGGGGAGGGCACTGAAGCTTTCTTT. J is TRBJ1-1 and V is TRBV5-1; 7 bases match TRBD1. Germline loops: CDR1 SGHRS, CDR2 YFSETQ. This CDR3 region has 14 residues. The junction had 4 bases not matched to a gene; V was cut back by 1 base and J by 4 bases.

This clonotype was counted a few times. V usage is TRBV12-3 or TRBV12-4 and J usage is TRBJ2-3; 10 bases are shared with TRBD2. CDR3 length equals 20 residues. Germline trimming cut 1 base from V and 1 base from J; bases unmatched to any gene: 14. The CDR3 loop is CASSLVSLAGVVRGTDTQYF. The CDR3 region has the DNA TGTGCCAGCAGTTTAGTGAGTCTAGCGGGAGTAGTGAGGGGCACAGATACGCAGTATTTT.

This clonotype was seen a handful of times. The rearrangement joins TRBV29-1 to TRBJ2-4, with D uncertain. V dropped 5 bases and J dropped 6 bases, with 11 bases sitting between them. Germline V lookup: CDR1 SQVTM, CDR2 ANQGSEA. The CDR3 loop spans 12 amino acids. The CDR3 DNA follows: TGCAGCGTTCTGCCCCAAGGAAACATTCAGTACTTC. It translates to CSVLPQGNIQYF. The full variable domain, its missing parts supplied by reference TRBV29-1 and TRBJ2-4, is SAVISQKPSRDICQRGTSLTIQCQVDSQVTMMFWYRQQPGQSLTLIATANQGSEATYESGFVIDKFPISRPNLTFSTLTVSNMSPEDSSIYLCSVLPQGNIQYFGAGTRLSVL.

The chain recombines TRBV5-1 with TRBJ2-7, with 7 bases aligning to TRBD2. The CDR3 length is 14 residues. V was pared by 0 bases and J by 6 bases, with 6 bases of the junction left unmatched. Germline CDR1 is SGHRS and CDR2 is YFSETQ. CDR3 residues: CASSLEGREGEQYF. CDR3 nucleotides: TGCGCCAGCAGCTTGGAAGGCAGGGAGGGCGAGCAGTACTTC.

This clonotype has only a few counts. The V call is TRBV5-1, the J call TRBJ2-7; tentative D call: TRBD1 (5 bases). The V end was cut by 1 base, the J end by 0 bases, with 11 bases between. The length of the CDR3 is 15 residues. Germline loops: CDR1 SGHRS, CDR2 YFSETQ. The CDR3 DNA reads TGCGCCAGCAGCTTGACAGGTGGAAGCTCCTACGAGCAGTACTTC. This codes for CASSLTGGSSYEQYF.

Only a few counts were recorded for this clonotype. The rearrangement links TRBV6-2 or TRBV6-3 to TRBJ2-7; 8 nucleotides line up with TRBD2. The CDR3 loop spans 15 amino acids. Losses at the gene ends were 5 bases for V and 6 bases for J; bases not matched to a gene: 12. CDR1 MNHEY and CDR2 SVGEGT come from the germline V gene. CDR3 protein: CASSAAEREFSEQYF. The CDR3 nucleotides are TGTGCCAGCAGTGCCGCGGAGCGGGAGTTTAGCGAGCAGTACTTC.

The sample holds a few counts of this clonotype. V gene TRBV12-3 or TRBV12-4 combines with J gene TRBJ1-2; D is ambiguous. V lost 3 bases, J lost 8 bases, and 13 bases lay in between. The CDR3 is 13 amino acids. The CDR3 DNA follows: TGTGCCAGCAGTTTGGGCTATCAGTGGGGCTACACCTTC. This sequence encodes CASSLGYQWGYTF.

This clonotype showed up many times. V usage is TRBV7-6 and J usage is TRBJ2-1, with TRBD2 matching over 7 bases. Germline V gene lookup returns CDR1 SGHVS and CDR2 FNYEAQ. The V segment lost 2 bases and the J segment 8 bases; nucleotides outside the gene matches: 3. CDR3 length: 13 residues. The CDR3 coding sequence is TGTGCCAGCAGCTTAAGCGGGAACTATGAGCAGTTCTTC. Amino acids: CASSLSGNYEQFF. Based on the CDR3 plus reference TRBV7-6 and TRBJ2-1, the full variable domain is GAGVSQSPRYKVTKRGQDVALRCDPISGHVSLYWYRQALGQGPEFLTYFNYEAQQDKSGLPNDRFSAERPEGSISTLTIQRTEQRDSAMYRCASSLSGNYEQFFGPGTRLTVL.

This clonotype appeared a few times. The genes are TRBV6-1 and TRBJ2-1; D perhaps matches TRBD1 (6 bases). The CDR3 has 13 residues. CDR1 is MNHNS, CDR2 SASEGT, per germline. The CDR3 sequence is CEVKGQHRDEQFF. Written as DNA, the CDR3 is TGTGAAGTAAAAGGACAGCACAGGGATGAGCAGTTCTTC.

Only a few counts were recorded for this clonotype. The chain carries TRBV5-6 and TRBJ2-7; D is perhaps TRBD1 (5 bases). Germline values: CDR1 SGHDT, CDR2 YYEEEE. V was shortened by 3 bases and J by 4 bases, with 14 bases between the two germline ends. This CDR3 contains 14 residues. CDR3 region: CASSSDIFGYEQYF. The CDR3 DNA is TGTGCCAGCAGCTCGGACATCTTCGGGTACGAGCAGTACTTC.

This clonotype was counted only a few times. This chain connects TRBV5-4 to TRBJ2-1, with TRBD2 matching over 10 bases. Germline loops: CDR1 SGHNT, CDR2 YYREEE (reference sequence). With V trimmed by 2 bases and J by 5 bases, 16 bases remained unmatched. This CDR3 is built from 19 residues. In nucleotides, the CDR3 is TGTGCCAGCAGCTTTCCCCCACTAGCGGGAATAGTGGCAAACAATGAGCAGTTCTTC. Its protein product is CASSFPPLAGIVANNEQFF.

This clonotype was picked up many times. The chain recombines TRBV20-1 with TRBJ2-1; 8 bases align to TRBD1. CDR1 and CDR2 (germline): DFQATT, SNEGSKA (reference sequence). This CDR3 has 12 amino acids. With V trimmed by 4 bases and J by 8 bases, 4 bases remained unmatched. The DNA for the CDR3 is TGCAGTGCTACTGACAGGGGTTATGAGCAGTTCTTC. Translated: CSATDRGYEQFF.

The chain combines TRBV7-8 with TRBJ2-3; D is unresolved. CDR3 length equals 12 residues. Germline V CDR1 and CDR2: SGHVS, FQNEAQ. V was shortened by 4 bases and J by 5 bases, with 7 bases between the two germline ends. CDR3 protein: CASSSYVDTQYF. The CDR3 nucleotides read TGTGCCAGCAGCTCGTATGTAGATACGCAGTATTTT.

The chain couples TRBV19 to TRBJ2-7, with D perhaps matching TRBD1 (6 bases). Germline CDR1 LNHDA, CDR2 SQIVND (reference sequence). This CDR3 has 15 residues. Trimming pared 5 bases from V and 3 bases from J, leaving 17 bases between. CDR3 in amino acids: CASSATGAGVYEQYF. In DNA form, the CDR3 reads TGTGCCAGTAGTGCTACCGGGGCAGGGGTCTACGAGCAGTACTTC.

This clonotype was found a few times. The rearrangement uses TRBV25-1 and TRBJ2-7; a weak D match, TRBD2 (5 bases). Germline assignment: CDR1 MGHDK and CDR2 SYGVNS. V lost 3 bases to trimming and J lost 6 bases, with 15 bases between them. The CDR3 length is 14 residues. This CDR3 reads CASSDRASSSEQYF. For the CDR3, the DNA is TGTGCCAGCAGTGATCGGGCTAGCTCAAGCGAGCAGTACTTC.

This clonotype has a handful of counts. V and J are TRBV5-1 and TRBJ2-4; TRBD2 agrees at 11 bases. The CDR3 consists of 20 residues. The V segment lost 3 bases and the J segment 3 bases; nucleotides outside the gene matches: 17. The V gene's germline CDR1 is SGHRS and CDR2 YFSETQ. This CDR3 is CASSSSGIAGGPVGKNIQYF. The CDR3 DNA sequence: TGCGCCAGCAGCTCCTCTGGAATAGCGGGAGGGCCTGTGGGCAAAAACATTCAGTACTTC.

This clonotype showed up many times. The chain joins TRBV23-1 to TRBJ2-7; D possibly corresponds to TRBD2 (5 bases). TRBV23-1 falls under the ORF class, with uncertain function. The germline V and J ends were trimmed by 8 bases and 2 bases, with 16 bases remaining between them. The length of the CDR3 is 14 residues. The DNA for the CDR3 is TGCGCCAGCCTGGACTCACAAGAGCCCTACGAGCAGTACTTC. Protein product: CASLDSQEPYEQYF.

The gene calls are TRBV5-4 and TRBJ2-7; D remains unclear. Trimming removed 5 bases at V and 1 base at J, with 10 bases between. Germline V gene lookup returns CDR1 SGHNT and CDR2 YYREEE (reference sequence). The CDR3 runs to 13 residues. CDR3 DNA sequence: TGTGCCAGCAGTCCCGGTAATTCCTACGAGCAGTACTTC. It specifies CASSPGNSYEQYF.

This clonotype showed up just a few times. This chain uses TRBV5-1 with TRBJ2-3, with D tentatively TRBD2 (6 bases). This CDR3 is 18 amino acids long. Looked up from germline, CDR1 is SGHRS and CDR2 is YFSETQ. V was shortened by 4 bases and J by 5 bases, with 26 bases between the two germline ends. In DNA form, the CDR3 reads TGCGCCAGCAGCGAAGTGGGGTTCGGGGGAGTTGTTGGAGATACGCAGTATTTT. Amino acid sequence: CASSEVGFGGVVGDTQYF.

The V and J genes are TRBV21-1 and TRBJ2-5. TRBV21-1 is a pseudogene locus. This CDR3 spans 11 amino acids. The CDR3, as DNA: TGTGCCAGCGGTGGTCTAGAGACCCAGTACTTC. Translating it yields CASGGLETQYF.

This clonotype was observed at least ten times. This sequence joins TRBV4-3 and TRBJ2-3; D not certain. The germline V gene encodes CDR1 LGHNA and CDR2 YSLEER. CDR3 length: 15 amino acids. Trimming took 0 bases from V and 0 from J, leaving 7 bases between them. As DNA, the CDR3 is TGCGCCAGCAGCCAAGATCTAACTAGCACAGATACGCAGTATTTT. Translating gives CASSQDLTSTDTQYF.

This clonotype was seen ten or more times. J is TRBJ2-7 and V is TRBV2; 10 bases fit TRBD1. CDR1 and CDR2 from the germline V gene are SNHLY and FYNNEI. V lost 6 bases, J lost 3 bases, and 8 bases stayed unmatched. This CDR3 is 15 amino acids long. The CDR3 DNA sequence: TGTGCCAGCAGGGGACAGGGGAGTAGGGGCTACGAGCAGTACTTC. Protein product: CASRGQGSRGYEQYF. Together with reference TRBV2 and TRBJ2-7, the CDR3 gives the full variable domain: EPEVTQTPSHQVTQMGQEVILRCVPISNHLYFYWYRQILGQKVEFLVSFYNNEISEKSEIFDDQFSVERPDGSNFTLKIRSTKLEDSAMYFCASRGQGSRGYEQYFGPGTRLTVT.

This clonotype was seen at least ten times. The rearrangement uses TRBV3-1 and TRBJ2-1; D is possibly TRBD1 (6 bases). V lost 0 bases and J lost 6, with 12 bases in between. The CDR3 length is 15 residues. Germline V CDR1 and CDR2: LGHDT, YNNKEL (reference sequence). The CDR3 region is CASSQDFLGANEQFF. As DNA, the CDR3 is TGTGCCAGCAGCCAAGATTTCCTGGGGGCCAATGAGCAGTTCTTC.